This is a list of T cell receptor beta chains from one sample in a study of cytomegalovirus exposure and HLA in healthy donors. Data came from immunoSEQ multiplex PCR; TCRdb stores just in-frame clones and leaves some out. Found here are 170,000 or so clones, 65% to 80% of them singletons; the top ten hold 2.5% to 3.5%. The sequencing sample was made of PBMCs. These receptors all come from a woman aged 45 to 65 in good health and CMV-seropositive. The CDR3 runs from the conserved cysteine through the conserved F or W. Fields, in order: clone size, V gene, D gene, J gene, CDR3 protein, CDR3 DNA. A D gene is named only where the DNA matches it firmly. Size is stated for part of the rows, as once, few or many counts, or as a class when the clone is expanded.

clone_size: .
v_call: TRBV19
d_call: TRBD2
j_call: TRBJ2-3
cdr3_aa: CASIGSGRVIDTQYF
cdr3_nt: TGTGCCAGTATCGGGAGCGGGAGGGTTATAGATACGCAGTATTTT

clone_size: once
v_call: TRBV11-2
d_call: TRBD1
j_call: TRBJ1-1
cdr3_aa: CASSLETGLEAFF
cdr3_nt: TGTGCCAGCAGCTTAGAGACAGGGTTAGAAGCTTTCTTT

clone_size: .
v_call: TRBV5-4
d_call: TRBD1
j_call: TRBJ2-1
cdr3_aa: CASSSAGGAGSYNEQFF
cdr3_nt: TGTGCCAGCAGCTCTGCAGGGGGCGCAGGATCCTACAATGAGCAGTTCTTC

clone_size: .
v_call: TRBV18
d_call: .
j_call: TRBJ2-2
cdr3_aa: CASSPLASARNTGELFF
cdr3_nt: TGTGCCAGCTCACCATTGGCTAGCGCCCGGAACACCGGGGAGCTGTTTTTT

clone_size: .
v_call: TRBV5-4
d_call: .
j_call: TRBJ2-3
cdr3_aa: CASSYQGSTDTQYF
cdr3_nt: TGTGCCAGCAGCTATCAGGGGTCCACAGATACGCAGTATTTT

clone_size: .
v_call: TRBV19
d_call: .
j_call: TRBJ1-1
cdr3_aa: CASSTRRSTEAFF
cdr3_nt: TGTGCCAGTAGTACGCGTCGGTCCACTGAAGCTTTCTTT

clone_size: .
v_call: TRBV5-1
d_call: .
j_call: TRBJ2-5
cdr3_aa: CASSAQDLQETQYF
cdr3_nt: TGCGCCAGCAGCGCACAGGATTTACAAGAGACCCAGTACTTC

clone_size: .
v_call: TRBV7-8
d_call: TRBD1
j_call: TRBJ1-1
cdr3_aa: CASSLVSGTGTSTEAFF
cdr3_nt: TGTGCCAGCAGCTTAGTTAGCGGGACAGGGACCTCCACTGAAGCTTTCTTT

clone_size: few
v_call: TRBV6-5
d_call: .
j_call: TRBJ1-1
cdr3_aa: CASSGPRESAEAFF
cdr3_nt: TGTGCCAGCAGTGGCCCCAGGGAAAGCGCTGAAGCTTTCTTT

clone_size: .
v_call: TRBV9
d_call: .
j_call: TRBJ2-5
cdr3_aa: CASSAGGEIGTQYF
cdr3_nt: TGTGCCAGCAGCGCAGGAGGGGAAATAGGGACCCAGTACTTC

clone_size: .
v_call: TRBV6-1
d_call: .
j_call: TRBJ2-6
cdr3_aa: CASSGTSSSGANVLTF
cdr3_nt: TGTGCCAGCAGTGGGACTTCCTCCTCTGGGGCCAACGTCCTGACTTTC

clone_size: .
v_call: TRBV7-9
d_call: .
j_call: TRBJ2-2
cdr3_aa: CASSLEWQGGELFF
cdr3_nt: TGTGCCAGCAGCTTAGAGTGGCAGGGCGGGGAGCTGTTTTTT

clone_size: .
v_call: TRBV11-2
d_call: .
j_call: TRBJ1-1
cdr3_aa: CASSPPVPGPPQAFF
cdr3_nt: TGTGCCAGCAGCCCCCCCGTACCGGGTCCGCCTCAAGCTTTCTTT